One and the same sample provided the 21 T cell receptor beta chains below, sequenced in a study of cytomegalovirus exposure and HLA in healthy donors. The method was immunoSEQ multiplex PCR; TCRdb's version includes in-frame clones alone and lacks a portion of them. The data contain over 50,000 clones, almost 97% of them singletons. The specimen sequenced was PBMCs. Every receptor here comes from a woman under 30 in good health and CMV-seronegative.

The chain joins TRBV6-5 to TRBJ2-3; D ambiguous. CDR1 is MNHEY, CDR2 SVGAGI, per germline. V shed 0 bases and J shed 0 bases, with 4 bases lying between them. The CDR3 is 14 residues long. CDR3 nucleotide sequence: TGTGCCAGCAGTTACTCGGGCAGCACAGATACGCAGTATTTT. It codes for CASSYSGSTDTQYF.

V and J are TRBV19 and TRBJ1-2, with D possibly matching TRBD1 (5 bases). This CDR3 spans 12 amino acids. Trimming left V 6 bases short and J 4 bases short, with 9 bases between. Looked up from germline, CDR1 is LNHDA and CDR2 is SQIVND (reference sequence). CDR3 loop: CASSPGIYGYTF. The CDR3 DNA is TGTGCCAGTAGCCCAGGGATCTATGGCTACACCTTC.

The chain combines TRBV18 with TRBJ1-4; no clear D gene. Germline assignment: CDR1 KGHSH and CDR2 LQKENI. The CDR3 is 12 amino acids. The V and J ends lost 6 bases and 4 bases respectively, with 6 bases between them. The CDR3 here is CASSRVNEKLFF. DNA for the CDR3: TGTGCCAGCTCCCGGGTTAATGAAAAACTGTTTTTT.

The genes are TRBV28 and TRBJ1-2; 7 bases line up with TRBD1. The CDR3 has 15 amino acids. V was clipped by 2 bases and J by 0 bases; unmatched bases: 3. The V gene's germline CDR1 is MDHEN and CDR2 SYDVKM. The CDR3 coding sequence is TGTGCCAGCAGTTTAAGGGACAGACCTAACTATGGCTACACCTTC. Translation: CASSLRDRPNYGYTF.

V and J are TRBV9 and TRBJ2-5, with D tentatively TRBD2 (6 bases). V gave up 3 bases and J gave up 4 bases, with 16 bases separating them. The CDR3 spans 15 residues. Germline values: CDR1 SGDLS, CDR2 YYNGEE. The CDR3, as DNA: TGTGCCAGCAGCGCCGGGGGAGGAGGGCCAGAGACCCAGTACTTC. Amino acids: CASSAGGGGPETQYF.

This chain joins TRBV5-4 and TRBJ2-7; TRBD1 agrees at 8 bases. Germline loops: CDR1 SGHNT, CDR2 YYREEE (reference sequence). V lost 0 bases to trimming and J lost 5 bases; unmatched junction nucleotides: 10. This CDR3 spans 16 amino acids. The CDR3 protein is CASSLAGQGALDEQYF. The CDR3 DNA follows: TGTGCCAGCAGCTTGGCCGGCCAGGGGGCGCTTGACGAGCAGTACTTC.

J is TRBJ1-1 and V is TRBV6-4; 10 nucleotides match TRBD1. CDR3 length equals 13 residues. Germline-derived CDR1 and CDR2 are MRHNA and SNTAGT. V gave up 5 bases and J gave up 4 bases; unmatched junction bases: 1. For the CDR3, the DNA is TGTGCCAGCAGTCGGACAGGGGGCACTGAAGCTTTCTTT. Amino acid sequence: CASSRTGGTEAFF.

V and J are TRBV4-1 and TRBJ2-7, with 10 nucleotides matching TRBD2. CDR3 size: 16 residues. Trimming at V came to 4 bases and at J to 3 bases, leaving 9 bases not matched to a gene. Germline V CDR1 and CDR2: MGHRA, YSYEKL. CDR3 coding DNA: TGCGCCAGCAGCCCAGGGGTGGCTAGCGGGAGCTACGAGCAGTACTTC. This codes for CASSPGVASGSYEQYF.

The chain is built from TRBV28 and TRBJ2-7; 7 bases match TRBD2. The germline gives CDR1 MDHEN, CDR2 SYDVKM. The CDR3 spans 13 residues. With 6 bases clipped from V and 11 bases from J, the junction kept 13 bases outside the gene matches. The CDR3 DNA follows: TGTGCCAGCAGAACATTGGGGGGGTCCAGGAAGTACTTC. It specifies CASRTLGGSRKYF.

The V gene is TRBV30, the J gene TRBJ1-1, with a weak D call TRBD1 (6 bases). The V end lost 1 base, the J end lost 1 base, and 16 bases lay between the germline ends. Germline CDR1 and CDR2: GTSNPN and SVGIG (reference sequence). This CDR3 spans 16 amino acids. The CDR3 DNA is TGTGCCTGGAGTGCCCACACGGGGGGGCCGAACACTGAAGCTTTCTTT. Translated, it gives CAWSAHTGGPNTEAFF.

The CDR3 spells CASSDSAGLAGEVGELFF. CDR3 nucleotides: TGTGCCAGCAGTGACTCGGCGGGACTAGCGGGAGAGGTCGGGGAGCTGTTTTTT. The chain uses TRBV6-4 and TRBJ2-2, with 14 bases fitting TRBD2. J gave up 7 bases and V 0 bases, and 7 bases lay outside the gene matches. Germline CDR1 and CDR2: MRHNA and SNTAGT. The CDR3 has 18 residues.

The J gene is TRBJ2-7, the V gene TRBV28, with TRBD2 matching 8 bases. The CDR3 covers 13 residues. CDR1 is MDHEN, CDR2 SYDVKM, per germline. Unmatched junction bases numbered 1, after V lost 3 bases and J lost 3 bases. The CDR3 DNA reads TGTGCCAGCAGTTTGACTAGCGACTACGAGCAGTACTTC. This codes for CASSLTSDYEQYF.

CDR3 sequence: CASSRQTNYEQYF. The CDR3 coding sequence is TGTGCCAGCAGTAGACAGACCAACTACGAGCAGTACTTC. The chain employs TRBV5-6 and TRBJ2-7, with D possibly TRBD1 on 5 matching bases. The ends were cut back, 5 bases at V and 3 bases at J, with 12 bases in the middle. CDR3 length equals 13 residues. CDR1 and CDR2 from the germline V gene are SGHDT and YYEEEE.

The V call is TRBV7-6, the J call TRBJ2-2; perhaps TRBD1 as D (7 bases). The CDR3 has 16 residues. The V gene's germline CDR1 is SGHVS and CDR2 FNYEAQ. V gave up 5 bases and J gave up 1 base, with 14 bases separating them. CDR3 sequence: CASSPNRGGNTGELFF. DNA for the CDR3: TGTGCCAGCAGCCCGAACAGGGGAGGGAACACCGGGGAGCTGTTTTTT. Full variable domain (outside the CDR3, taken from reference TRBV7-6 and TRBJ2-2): GAGVSQSPRYKVTKRGQDVALRCDPISGHVSLYWYRQALGQGPEFLTYFNYEAQQDKSGLPNDRFSAERPEGSISTLTIQRTEQRDSAMYRCASSPNRGGNTGELFFGEGSRLTVL.

In DNA, the CDR3 is TGTGCCAGCACCCCCCCGGGTTTGGCCCCGTGGGAGACCCAGTACTTC. This sequence encodes CASTPPGLAPWETQYF. The chain joins TRBV7-9 to TRBJ2-5, with D uncertain. Trimming cost V 7 bases and J 5 bases, with 23 bases left between them. The CDR3 extends over 16 amino acids. CDR1 and CDR2 (germline): SEHNR, FQNEAQ (reference sequence).

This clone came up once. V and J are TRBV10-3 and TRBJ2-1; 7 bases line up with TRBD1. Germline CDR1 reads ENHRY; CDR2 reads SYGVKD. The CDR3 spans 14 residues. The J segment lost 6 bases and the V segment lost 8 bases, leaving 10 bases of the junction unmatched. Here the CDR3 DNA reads TGTGCCATCGGGGAACCCGGGACAGCCAATGAGCAGTTCTTC. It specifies CAIGEPGTANEQFF.

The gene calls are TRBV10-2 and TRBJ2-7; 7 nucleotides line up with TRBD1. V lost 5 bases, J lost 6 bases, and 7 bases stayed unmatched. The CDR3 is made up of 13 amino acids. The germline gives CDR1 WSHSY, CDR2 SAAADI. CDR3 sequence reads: CASSPPGQTEQYF. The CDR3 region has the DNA TGCGCCAGCAGTCCGCCGGGACAGACCGAGCAGTACTTC.

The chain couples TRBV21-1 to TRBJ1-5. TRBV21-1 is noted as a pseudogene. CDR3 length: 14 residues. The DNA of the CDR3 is TGTGCCAGGTCCGGGAGGCGGGACAATCAGCCCCAGCATTTT. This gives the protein CARSGRRDNQPQHF.

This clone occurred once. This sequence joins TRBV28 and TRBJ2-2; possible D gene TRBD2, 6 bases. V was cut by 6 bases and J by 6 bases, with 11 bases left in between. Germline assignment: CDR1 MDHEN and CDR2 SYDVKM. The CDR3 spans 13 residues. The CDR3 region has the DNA TGTGCCAGCAGCCACCCTAGCGCCGGGGAGCTGTTTTTT. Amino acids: CASSHPSAGELFF.

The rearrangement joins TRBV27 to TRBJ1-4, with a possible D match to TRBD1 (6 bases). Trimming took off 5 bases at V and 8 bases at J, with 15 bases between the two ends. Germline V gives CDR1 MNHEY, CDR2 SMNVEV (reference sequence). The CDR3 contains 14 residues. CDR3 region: CASSDSGAGEKLFF. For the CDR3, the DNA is TGTGCCAGCAGTGACTCAGGGGCTGGGGAAAAACTGTTTTTT. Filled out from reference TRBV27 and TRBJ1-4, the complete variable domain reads EAQVTQNPRYLITVTGKKLTVTCSQNMNHEYMSWYRQDPGLGLRQIYYSMNVEVTDKGDVPEGYKVSRKEKRNFPLILESPSPNQTSLYFCASSDSGAGEKLFFGSGTQLSVL.

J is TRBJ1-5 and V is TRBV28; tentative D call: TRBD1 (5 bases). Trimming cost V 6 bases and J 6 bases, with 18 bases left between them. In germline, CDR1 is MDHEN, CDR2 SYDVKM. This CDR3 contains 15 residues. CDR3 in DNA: TGTGCCAGCAGAACCTTGACAGTCCGAGGTCAGCCCCAGCATTTT. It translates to CASRTLTVRGQPQHF.